This TCR beta chain was observed in a study of OX40 agonist ivuxolimab in advanced cancers. For the study at large: Patients were treated with intravenous ivuxolimab, dosed at 0.01 to 10 mg/kg and infused every 2 weeks. Hepatocellular carcinoma, melanoma, renal cell or head and neck cancer affected the dose-escalation patients.

TCRdb's copy holds only in-frame clones and misses some; the assay was immunoSEQ multiplex PCR. The sample lists about 31,000 clones, roughly 76% occurring once. General study points: On average, a greater number of expanded clones characterised CD8+ T cells relative to CD4+.

The CDR3 extends over 14 amino acids. Germline loops: CDR1 SGHRS, CDR2 YFSETQ. The V segment lost 4 bases and the J segment 7 bases; nucleotides outside the gene matches: 8. Comments on this clone: As yet, its antigen is unknown.

The chain recombines TRBV5-1 with TRBJ2-5; 9 positions match TRBD2. The source material was CD4+ or CD8+ T cells sorted from blood, sampled in a trial of the OX40 agonist ivuxolimab. The origin of this receptor is an adult with an advanced solid tumor such as melanoma, head and neck, liver or kidney cancer. CDR3 sequence reads: CASSRGTSQGTQYF. The CDR3 coding sequence is TGCGCCAGCAGCCGGGGGACTAGCCAGGGGACCCAGTACTTC.